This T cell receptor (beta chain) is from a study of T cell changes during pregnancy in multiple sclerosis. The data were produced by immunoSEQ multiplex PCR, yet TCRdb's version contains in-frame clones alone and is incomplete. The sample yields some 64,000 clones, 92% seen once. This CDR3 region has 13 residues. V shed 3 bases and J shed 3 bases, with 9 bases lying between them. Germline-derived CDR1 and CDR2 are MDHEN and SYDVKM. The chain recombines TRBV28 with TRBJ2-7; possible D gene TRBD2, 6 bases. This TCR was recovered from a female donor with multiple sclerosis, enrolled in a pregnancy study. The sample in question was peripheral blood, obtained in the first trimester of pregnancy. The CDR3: CASSLGLLYEQYF. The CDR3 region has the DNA TGTGCCAGCAGTTTGGGACTTCTCTACGAGCAGTACTTC.